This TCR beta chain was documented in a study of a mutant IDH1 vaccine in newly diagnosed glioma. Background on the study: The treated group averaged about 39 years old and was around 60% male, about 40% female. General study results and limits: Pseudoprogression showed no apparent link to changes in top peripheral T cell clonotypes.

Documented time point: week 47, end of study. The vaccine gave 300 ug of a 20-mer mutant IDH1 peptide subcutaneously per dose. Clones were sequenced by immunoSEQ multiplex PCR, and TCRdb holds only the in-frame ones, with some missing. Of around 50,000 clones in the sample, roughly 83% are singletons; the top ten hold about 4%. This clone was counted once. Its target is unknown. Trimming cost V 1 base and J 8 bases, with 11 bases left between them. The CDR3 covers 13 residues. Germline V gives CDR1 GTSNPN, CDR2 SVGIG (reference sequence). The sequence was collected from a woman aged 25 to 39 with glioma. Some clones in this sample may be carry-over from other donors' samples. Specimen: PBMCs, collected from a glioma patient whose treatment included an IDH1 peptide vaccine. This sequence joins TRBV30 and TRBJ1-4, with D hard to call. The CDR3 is CAWSAGMGEKLFF. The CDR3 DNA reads TGTGCCTGGAGTGCTGGGATGGGCGAAAAACTGTTTTTT.